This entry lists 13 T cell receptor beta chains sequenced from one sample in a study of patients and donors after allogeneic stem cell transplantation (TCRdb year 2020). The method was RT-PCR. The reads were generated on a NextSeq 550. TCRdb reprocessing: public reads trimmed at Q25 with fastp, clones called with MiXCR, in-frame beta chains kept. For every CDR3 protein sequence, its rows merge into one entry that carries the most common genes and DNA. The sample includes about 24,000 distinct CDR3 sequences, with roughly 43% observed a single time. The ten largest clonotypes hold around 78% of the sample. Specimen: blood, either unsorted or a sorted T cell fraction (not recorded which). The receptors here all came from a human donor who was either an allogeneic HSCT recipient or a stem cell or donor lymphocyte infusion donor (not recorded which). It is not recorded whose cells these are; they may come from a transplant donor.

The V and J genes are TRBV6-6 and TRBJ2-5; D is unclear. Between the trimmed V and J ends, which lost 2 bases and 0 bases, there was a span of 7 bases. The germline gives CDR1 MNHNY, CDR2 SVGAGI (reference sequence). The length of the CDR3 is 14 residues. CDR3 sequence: CASSYRQYQETQYF. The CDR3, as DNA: TGTGCCAGCAGTTACCGGCAGTACCAAGAGACCCAGTACTTC.

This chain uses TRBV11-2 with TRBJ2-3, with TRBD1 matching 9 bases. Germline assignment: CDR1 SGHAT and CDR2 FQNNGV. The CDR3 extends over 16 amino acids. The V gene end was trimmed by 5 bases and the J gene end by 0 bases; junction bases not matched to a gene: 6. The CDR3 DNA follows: TGTGCCAGCAGCCTCACAGGGGGCCTGAGCACAGATACGCAGTATTTT. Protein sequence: CASSLTGGLSTDTQYF.

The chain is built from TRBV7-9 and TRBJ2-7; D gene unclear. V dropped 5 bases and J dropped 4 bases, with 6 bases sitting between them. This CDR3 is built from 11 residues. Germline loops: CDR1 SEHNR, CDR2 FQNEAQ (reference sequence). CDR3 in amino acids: CASSDRYEQYF. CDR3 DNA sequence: TGTGCCAGCAGCGACCGGTACGAGCAGTACTTC.

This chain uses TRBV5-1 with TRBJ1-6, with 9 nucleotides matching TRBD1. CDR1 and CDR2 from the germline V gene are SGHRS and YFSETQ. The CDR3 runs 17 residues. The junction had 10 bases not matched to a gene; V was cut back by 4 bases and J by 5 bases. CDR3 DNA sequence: TGCGCCAGCAGCCGAAAGGACAGGGGTGTAAATAATTCACCCCTCCACTTT. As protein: CASSRKDRGVNNSPLHF.

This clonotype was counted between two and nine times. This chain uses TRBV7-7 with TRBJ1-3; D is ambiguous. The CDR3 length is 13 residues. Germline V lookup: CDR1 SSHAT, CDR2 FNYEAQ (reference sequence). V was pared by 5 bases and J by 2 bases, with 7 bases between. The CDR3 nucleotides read TGTGCCAGCAGCACCGGACCTGGAAACACCATATATTTT. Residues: CASSTGPGNTIYF.

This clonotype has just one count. The CDR3: CASKGQTTGELFF. Written as DNA, the CDR3 is TGTGCCAGCAAAGGACAGACTACCGGGGAGCTGTTTTTT. The chain is built from TRBV2 and TRBJ2-2; a weak D match, TRBD1 (6 bases). Germline values: CDR1 SNHLY, CDR2 FYNNEI. The CDR3 covers 13 residues. The V gene lost 7 bases and the J gene lost 5 bases, with 11 bases spanning the gap.

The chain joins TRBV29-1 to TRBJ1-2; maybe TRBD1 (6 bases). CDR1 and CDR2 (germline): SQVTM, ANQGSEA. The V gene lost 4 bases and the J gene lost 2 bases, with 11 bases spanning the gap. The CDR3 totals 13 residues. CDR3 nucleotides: TGCAGCGTTGCCAGACAGGAGAACTATGGCTACACCTTC. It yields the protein CSVARQENYGYTF.

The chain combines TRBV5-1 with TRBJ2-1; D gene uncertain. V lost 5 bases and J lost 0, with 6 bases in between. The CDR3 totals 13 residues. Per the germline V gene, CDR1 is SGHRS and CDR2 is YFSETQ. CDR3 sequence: CASSWSSYNEQFF. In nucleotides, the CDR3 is TGCGCCAGCAGTTGGAGCTCCTACAATGAGCAGTTCTTC.

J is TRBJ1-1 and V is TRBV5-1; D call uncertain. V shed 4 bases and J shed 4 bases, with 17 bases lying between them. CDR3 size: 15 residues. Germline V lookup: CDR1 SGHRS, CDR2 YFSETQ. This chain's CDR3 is CASSPGGEFTTEAFF. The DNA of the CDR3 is TGCGCCAGCAGCCCGGGCGGGGAATTCACCACTGAAGCTTTCTTT.

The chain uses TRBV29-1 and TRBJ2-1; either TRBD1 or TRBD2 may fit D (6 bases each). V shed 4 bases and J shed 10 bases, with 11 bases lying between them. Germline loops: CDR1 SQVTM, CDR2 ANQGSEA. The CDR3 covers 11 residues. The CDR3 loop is CSVAKGGEQFF. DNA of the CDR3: TGCAGCGTTGCTAAGGGGGGCGAGCAGTTCTTC.

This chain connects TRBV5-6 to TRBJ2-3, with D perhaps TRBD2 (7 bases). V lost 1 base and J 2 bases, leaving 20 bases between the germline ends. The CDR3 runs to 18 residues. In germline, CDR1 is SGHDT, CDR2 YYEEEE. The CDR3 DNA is TGTGCCAGCAGCTTGTCCCGTGCTTGGGGGGGCCACACAGATACGCAGTATTTT. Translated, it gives CASSLSRAWGGHTDTQYF.

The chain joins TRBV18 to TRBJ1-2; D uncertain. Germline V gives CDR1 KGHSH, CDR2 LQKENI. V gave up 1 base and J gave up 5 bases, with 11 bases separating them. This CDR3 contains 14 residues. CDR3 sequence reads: CASSPQGAVYGYTF. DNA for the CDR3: TGTGCCAGCTCACCACAGGGAGCAGTTTATGGCTACACCTTC.

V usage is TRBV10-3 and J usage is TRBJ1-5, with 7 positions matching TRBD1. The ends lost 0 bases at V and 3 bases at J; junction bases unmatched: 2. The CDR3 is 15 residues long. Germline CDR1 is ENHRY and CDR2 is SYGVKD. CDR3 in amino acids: CAISESTGYNQPQHF. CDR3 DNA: TGTGCCATCAGTGAGTCGACAGGGTACAATCAGCCCCAGCATTTT.